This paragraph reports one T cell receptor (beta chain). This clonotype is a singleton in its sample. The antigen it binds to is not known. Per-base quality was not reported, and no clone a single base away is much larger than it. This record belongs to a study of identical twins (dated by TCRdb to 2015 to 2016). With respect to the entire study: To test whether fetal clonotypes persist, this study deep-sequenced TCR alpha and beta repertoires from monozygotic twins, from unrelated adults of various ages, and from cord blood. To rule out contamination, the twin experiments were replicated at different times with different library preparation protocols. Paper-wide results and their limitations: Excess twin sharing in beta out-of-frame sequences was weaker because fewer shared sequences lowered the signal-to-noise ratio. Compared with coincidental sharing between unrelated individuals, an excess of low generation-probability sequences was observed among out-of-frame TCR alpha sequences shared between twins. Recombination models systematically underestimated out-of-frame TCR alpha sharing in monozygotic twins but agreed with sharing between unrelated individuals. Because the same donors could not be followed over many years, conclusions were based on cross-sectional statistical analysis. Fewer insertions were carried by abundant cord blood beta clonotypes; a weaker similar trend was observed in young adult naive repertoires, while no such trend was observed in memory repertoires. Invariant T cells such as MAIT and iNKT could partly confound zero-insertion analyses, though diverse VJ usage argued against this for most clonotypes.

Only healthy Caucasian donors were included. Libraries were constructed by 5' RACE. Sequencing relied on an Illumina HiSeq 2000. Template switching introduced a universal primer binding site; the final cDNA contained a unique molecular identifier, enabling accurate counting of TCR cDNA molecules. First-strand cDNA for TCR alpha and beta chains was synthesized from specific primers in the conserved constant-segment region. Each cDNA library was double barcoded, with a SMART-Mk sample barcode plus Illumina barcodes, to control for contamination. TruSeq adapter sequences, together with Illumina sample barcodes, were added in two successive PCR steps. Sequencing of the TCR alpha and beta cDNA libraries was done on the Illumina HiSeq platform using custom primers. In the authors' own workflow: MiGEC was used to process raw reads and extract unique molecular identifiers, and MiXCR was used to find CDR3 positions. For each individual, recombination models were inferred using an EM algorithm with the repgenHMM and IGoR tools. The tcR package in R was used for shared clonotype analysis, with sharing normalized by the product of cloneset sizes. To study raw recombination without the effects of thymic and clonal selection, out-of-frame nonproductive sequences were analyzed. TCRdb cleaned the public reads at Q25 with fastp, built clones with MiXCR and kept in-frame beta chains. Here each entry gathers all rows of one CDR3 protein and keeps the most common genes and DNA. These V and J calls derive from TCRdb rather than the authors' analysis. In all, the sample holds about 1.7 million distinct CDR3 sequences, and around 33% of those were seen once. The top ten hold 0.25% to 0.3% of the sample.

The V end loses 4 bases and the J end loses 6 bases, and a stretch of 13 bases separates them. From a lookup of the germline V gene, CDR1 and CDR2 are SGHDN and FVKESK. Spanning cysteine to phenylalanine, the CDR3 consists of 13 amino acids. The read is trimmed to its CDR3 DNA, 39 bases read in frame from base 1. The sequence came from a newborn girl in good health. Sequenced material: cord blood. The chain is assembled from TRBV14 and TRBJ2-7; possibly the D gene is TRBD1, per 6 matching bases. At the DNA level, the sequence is TGTGCCAGCAGCCGACAGGATCTCTGCGAGCAGTACTTC. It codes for CASSRQDLCEQYF.